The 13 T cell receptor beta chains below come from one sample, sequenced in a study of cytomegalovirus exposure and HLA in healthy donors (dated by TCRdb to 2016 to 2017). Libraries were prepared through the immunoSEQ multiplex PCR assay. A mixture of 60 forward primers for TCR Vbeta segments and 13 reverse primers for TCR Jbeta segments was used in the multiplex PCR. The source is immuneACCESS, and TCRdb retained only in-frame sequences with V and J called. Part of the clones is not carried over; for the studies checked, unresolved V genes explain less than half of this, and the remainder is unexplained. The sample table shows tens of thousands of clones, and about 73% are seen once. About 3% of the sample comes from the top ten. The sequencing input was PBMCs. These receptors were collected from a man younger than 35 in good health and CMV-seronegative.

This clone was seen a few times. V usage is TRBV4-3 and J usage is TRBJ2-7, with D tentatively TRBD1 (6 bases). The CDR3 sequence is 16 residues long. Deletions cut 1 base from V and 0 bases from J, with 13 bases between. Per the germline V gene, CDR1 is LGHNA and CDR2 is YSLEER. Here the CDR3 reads CASSQVGDTGSYEQYF. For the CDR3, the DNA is TGCGCCAGCAGCCAAGTAGGGGACACAGGCTCCTACGAGCAGTACTTC.

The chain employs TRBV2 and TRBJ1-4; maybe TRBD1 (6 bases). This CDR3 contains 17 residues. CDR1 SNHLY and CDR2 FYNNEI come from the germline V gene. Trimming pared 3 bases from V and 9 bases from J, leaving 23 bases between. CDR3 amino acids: CASSDSRGASLVQKLFF. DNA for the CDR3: TGTGCCAGCAGTGACTCGCGGGGGGCCAGTTTGGTGCAAAAACTGTTTTTT.

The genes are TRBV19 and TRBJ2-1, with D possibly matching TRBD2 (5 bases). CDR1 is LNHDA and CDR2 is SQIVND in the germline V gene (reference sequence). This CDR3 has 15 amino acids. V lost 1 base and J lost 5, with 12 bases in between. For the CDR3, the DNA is TGTGCCAGTAGTATAGCCCGGACTGGAGACAATGAGCAGTTCTTC. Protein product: CASSIARTGDNEQFF.

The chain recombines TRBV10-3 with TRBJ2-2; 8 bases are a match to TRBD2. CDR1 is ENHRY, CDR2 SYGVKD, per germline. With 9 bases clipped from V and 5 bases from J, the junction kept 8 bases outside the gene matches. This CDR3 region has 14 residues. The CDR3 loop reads CAIGDSGRTGELFF. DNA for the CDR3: TGTGCCATTGGAGACAGCGGGAGAACCGGGGAGCTGTTTTTT.

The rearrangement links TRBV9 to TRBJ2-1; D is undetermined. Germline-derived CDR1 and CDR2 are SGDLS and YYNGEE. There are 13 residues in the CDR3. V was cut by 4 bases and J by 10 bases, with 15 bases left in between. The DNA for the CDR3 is TGTGCCAGCAGCTACACCCCGCCGGAGGAGCAGTTCTTC. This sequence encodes CASSYTPPEEQFF.

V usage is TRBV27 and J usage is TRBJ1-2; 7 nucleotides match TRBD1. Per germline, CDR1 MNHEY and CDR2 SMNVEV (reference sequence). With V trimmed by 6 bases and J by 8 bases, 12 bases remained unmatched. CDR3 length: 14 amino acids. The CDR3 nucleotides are TGTGCCAGCAGCGTTTTCGACAGGGCAGGCGGCTACACCTTC. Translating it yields CASSVFDRAGGYTF.

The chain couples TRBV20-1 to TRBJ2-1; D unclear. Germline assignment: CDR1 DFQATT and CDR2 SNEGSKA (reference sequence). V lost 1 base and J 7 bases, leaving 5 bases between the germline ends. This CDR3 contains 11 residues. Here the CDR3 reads CSARVSNEQFF. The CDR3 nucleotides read TGCAGTGCTAGAGTTTCAAATGAGCAGTTCTTC.

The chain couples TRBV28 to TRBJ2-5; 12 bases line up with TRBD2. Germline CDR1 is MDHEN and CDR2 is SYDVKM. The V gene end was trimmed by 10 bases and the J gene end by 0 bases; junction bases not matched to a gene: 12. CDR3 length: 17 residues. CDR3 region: CAIAGLAGYSDQETQYF. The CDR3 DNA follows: TGTGCCATTGCGGGACTAGCGGGCTATTCGGACCAAGAGACCCAGTACTTC.

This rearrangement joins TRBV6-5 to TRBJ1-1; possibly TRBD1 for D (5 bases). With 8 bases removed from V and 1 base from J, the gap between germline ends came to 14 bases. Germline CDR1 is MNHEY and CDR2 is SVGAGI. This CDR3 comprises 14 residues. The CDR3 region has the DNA TGTGCCAGCCACGAAGGGGTTGGGAACACTGAAGCTTTCTTT. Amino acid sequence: CASHEGVGNTEAFF.

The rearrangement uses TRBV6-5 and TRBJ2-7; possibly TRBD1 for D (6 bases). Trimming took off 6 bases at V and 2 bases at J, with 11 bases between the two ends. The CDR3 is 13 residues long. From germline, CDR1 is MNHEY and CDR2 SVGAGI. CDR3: CASSVQGAYEQYF. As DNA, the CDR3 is TGTGCCAGCAGCGTACAGGGCGCCTACGAGCAGTACTTC.

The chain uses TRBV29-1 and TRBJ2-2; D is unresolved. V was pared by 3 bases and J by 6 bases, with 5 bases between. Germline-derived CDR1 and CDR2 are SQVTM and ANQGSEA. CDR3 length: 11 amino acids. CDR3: CSVEGPGELFF. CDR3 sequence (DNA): TGCAGCGTTGAGGGCCCCGGGGAGCTGTTTTTT.

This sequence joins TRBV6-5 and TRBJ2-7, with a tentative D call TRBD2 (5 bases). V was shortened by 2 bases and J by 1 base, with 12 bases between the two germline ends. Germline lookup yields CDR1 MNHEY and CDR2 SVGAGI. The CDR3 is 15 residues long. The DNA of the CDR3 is TGTGCCAGCAGTTACATGGCGGGTATATCCTACGAGCAGTACTTC. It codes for CASSYMAGISYEQYF.

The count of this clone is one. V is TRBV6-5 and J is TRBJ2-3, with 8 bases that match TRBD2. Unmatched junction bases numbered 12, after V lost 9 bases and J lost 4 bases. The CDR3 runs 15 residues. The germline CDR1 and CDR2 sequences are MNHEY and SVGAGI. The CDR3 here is CASCKASGRADTQYF. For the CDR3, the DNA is TGTGCCAGTTGCAAGGCTAGCGGGCGGGCAGATACGCAGTATTTT.